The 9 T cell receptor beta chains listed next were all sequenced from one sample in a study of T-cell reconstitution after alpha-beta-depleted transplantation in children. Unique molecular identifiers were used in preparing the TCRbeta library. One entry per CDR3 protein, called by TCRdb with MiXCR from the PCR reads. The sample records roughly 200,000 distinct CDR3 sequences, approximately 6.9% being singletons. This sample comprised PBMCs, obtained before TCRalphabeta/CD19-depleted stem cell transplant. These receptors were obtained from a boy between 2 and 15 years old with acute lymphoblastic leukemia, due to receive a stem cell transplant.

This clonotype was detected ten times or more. The DNA of the CDR3 is TGCAGCGTTGCAGGGGGCGCGAACACCGGGGAGCTGTTTTTT. Encoded protein: CSVAGGANTGELFF. The chain carries TRBV29-1 and TRBJ2-2, with 8 bases matching TRBD1. V lost 4 bases to trimming and J lost 0 bases; unmatched junction nucleotides: 1. Germline CDR1 reads SQVTM; CDR2 reads ANQGSEA. The CDR3 runs to 14 residues.

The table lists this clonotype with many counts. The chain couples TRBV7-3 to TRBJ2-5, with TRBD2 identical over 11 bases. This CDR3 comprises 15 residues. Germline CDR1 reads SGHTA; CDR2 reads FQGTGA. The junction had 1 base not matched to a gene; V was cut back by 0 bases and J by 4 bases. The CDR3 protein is CASSLTSGGAETQYF. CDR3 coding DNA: TGTGCCAGCAGCTTAACTAGCGGGGGGGCAGAGACCCAGTACTTC.

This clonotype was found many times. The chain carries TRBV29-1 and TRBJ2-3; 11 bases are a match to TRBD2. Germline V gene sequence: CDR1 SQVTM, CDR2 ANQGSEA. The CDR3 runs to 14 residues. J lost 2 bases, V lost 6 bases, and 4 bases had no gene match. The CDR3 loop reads CSVATSGNTDTQYF. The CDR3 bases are TGCAGCGTGGCGACTAGCGGGAACACAGATACGCAGTATTTT.

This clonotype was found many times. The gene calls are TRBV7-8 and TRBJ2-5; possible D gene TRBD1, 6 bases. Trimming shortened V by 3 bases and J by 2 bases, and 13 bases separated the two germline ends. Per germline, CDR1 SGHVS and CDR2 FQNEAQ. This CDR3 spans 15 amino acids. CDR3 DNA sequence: TGTGCCAGCAGCTTCGAAACAGGGTTACAAGAGACCCAGTACTTC. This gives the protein CASSFETGLQETQYF.

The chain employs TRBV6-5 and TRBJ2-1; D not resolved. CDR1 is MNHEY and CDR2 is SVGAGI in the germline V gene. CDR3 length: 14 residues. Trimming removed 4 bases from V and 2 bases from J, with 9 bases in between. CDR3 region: CASSLSGTYNEQFF. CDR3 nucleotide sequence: TGTGCCAGCAGTTTATCTGGTACCTACAATGAGCAGTTCTTC.

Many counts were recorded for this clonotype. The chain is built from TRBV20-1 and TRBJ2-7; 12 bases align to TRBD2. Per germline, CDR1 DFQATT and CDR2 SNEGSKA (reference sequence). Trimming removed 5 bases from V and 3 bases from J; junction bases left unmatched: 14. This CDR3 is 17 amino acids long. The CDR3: CSAQGLLTSGGFYEQYF. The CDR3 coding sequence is TGCAGTGCTCAAGGTCTTTTGACTAGCGGGGGATTCTACGAGCAGTACTTC.

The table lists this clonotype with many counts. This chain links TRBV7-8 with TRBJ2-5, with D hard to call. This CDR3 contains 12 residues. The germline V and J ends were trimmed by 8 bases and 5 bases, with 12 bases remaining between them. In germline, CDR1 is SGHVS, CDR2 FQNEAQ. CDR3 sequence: CASLNPKETQYF. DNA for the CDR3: TGTGCCAGCCTCAACCCCAAGGAGACCCAGTACTTC.

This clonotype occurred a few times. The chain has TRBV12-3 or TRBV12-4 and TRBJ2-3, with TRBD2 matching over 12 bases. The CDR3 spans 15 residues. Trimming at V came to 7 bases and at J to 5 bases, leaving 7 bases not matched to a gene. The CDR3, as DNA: TGTGCCAGCACCCGACTAGCGGGGGATGGAGATACGCAGTATTTT. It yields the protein CASTRLAGDGDTQYF.

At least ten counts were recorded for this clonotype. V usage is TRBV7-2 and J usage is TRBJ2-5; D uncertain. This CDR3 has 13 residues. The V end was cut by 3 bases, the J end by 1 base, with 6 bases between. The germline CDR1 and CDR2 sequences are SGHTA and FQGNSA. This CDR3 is CASSLLGQETQYF. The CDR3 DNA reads TGTGCCAGCAGCTTGCTCGGCCAAGAGACCCAGTACTTC.